This T cell receptor (beta chain) derives from a study of naive and memory T cell subsets. Both TRBC1 and TRBC2 were covered by a beta constant-region primer of two equimolar oligonucleotides. Four rounds of PCR amplified the ligated cDNA using nested alpha and beta constant-region primers plus SP2. TCRdb re-derived calls from the UMI-ligation and nested PCR reads in MiXCR, one entry per CDR3 protein. The table has roughly 31,000 distinct CDR3 sequences, about 10% seen once. Points on this clonotype: The antigen remains undetermined.

Study-wide results and caveats: A clonotype means one alpha or beta sequence, not an alpha/beta pair.

Cells stained for CD3, CD4, CD8, CD45RA, CD27 and viability were sorted into four CD45RA/CD27 subsets. The specimen was effector memory CD4+ T cells from blood. Described subset: effector memory, CD45RA- CD27-. The origin of this receptor is a human donor in good health.

The CDR3 sequence: CASSQDLYEQGGSGANVLTF. CDR3 DNA: TGCGCCAGCAGCCAAGATCTTTATGAACAGGGGGGCTCTGGGGCCAACGTCCTGACTTTC. The chain links TRBV4-3 to TRBJ2-6, with TRBD1 matching 8 bases. V gave up 0 bases and J gave up 0 bases; unmatched junction bases: 10. Germline V gene data show CDR1 as LGHNA and CDR2 as YSLEER. This CDR3 has 20 amino acids.